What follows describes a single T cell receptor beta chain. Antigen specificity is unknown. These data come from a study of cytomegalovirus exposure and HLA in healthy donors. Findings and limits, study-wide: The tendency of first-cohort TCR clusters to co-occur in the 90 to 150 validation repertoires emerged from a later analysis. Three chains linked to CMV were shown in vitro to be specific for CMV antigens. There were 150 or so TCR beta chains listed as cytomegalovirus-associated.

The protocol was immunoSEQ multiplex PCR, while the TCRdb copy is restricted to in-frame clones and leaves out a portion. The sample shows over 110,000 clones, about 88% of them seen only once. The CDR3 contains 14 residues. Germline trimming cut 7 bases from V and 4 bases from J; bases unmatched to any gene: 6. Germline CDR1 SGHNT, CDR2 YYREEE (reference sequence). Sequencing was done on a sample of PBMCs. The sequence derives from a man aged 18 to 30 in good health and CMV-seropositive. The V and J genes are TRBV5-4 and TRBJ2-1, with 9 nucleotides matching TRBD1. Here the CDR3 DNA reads TGTGCCAGCCGACGGGACAGGGTGTACAATGAGCAGTTCTTC. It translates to CASRRDRVYNEQFF.